This TCR beta chain was recorded in a study of blood T cell repertoires in COVID-19. The overall study: Sample material is recorded as cDNA or gDNA derived from T cells, B-cell-depleted T cells, or PBMCs.

In the authors' methods: Amplifying reference gene primers gave estimates of nucleated cell counts. Libraries were prepared by immunoSEQ multiplex PCR; TCRdb keeps only in-frame clonotypes and omits some of them. V, J and clone size reflect that table, while D and trimming were determined from the DNA. The sample carries 250,000 to 350,000 clones, roughly 90% recorded once. The CDR3 has 16 residues. The clonotype was recovered from a man aged 18 to 30 with active or convalescent COVID-19. Sequenced sample: peripheral blood. The chain joins TRBV21-1 to TRBJ1-2; TRBD1, as called in the table, went unchecked against the DNA. TRBV21-1 is a pseudogene. CDR3 in DNA: TGTGCCAGCAGCAGCGACAGGGGCTCGCCCCCTTATGGCTACACCTTC. This gives the protein CASSSDRGSPPYGYTF.